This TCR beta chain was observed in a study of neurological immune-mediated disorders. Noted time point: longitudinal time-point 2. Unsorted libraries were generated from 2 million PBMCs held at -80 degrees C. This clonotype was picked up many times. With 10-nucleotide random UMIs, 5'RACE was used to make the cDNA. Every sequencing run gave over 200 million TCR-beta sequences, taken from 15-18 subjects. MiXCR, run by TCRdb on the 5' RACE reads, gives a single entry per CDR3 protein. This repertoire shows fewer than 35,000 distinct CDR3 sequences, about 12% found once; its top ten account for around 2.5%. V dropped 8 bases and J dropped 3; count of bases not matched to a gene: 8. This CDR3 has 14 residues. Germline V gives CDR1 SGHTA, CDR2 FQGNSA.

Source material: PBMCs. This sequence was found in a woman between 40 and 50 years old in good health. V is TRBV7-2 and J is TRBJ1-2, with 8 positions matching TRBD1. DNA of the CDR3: TGTGCCAGCTCCCGGGGACAGGACGACTATGGCTACACCTTC. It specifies CASSRGQDDYGYTF.